One sample yielded the 17 T cell receptor beta chains listed below, sequenced in a study of identical twins. MiXCR, run by TCRdb on the 5' RACE reads, gives a single entry per CDR3 protein. The sample carries about 570,000 distinct CDR3 sequences, more than 9% recorded once. Separately, the same data were catalogued under a study of yellow fever vaccine responses in identical twins.

Input material: PBMCs. The source is a woman aged 18 to 35 in good health.

The J gene is TRBJ1-2, the V gene TRBV28; TRBD1 might be the D (6 bases). Germline V gene lookup returns CDR1 MDHEN and CDR2 SYDVKM. The germline V and J ends were trimmed by 4 bases and 4 bases, with 13 bases remaining between them. This CDR3 comprises 14 residues. CDR3 DNA sequence: TGTGCCAGCAGTTCACCAGGGGAGGGCTATGGCTACACCTTC. Encoded protein: CASSSPGEGYGYTF.

The J gene is TRBJ2-7, the V gene TRBV27; possibly TRBD1 or TRBD2 for D (5 bases each). Trimming took off 8 bases at V and 0 bases at J, with 17 bases between the two ends. Germline CDR1 reads MNHEY; CDR2 reads SMNVEV (reference sequence). This CDR3 has 15 residues. The CDR3 region has the DNA TGTGCCAGCGGTCCCCTCCGGGACGGCTCCTACGAGCAGTACTTC. Residues: CASGPLRDGSYEQYF.

This clonotype was detected many times. The gene calls are TRBV7-2 and TRBJ2-5; 14 bases match TRBD2. The germline gives CDR1 SGHTA, CDR2 FQGNSA. The CDR3 consists of 15 residues. The V and J ends lost 5 bases and 6 bases, in that order; junction bases with no gene match: 5. The CDR3 DNA reads as TGTGCCAGCAGCGCCGGGACTAGCGGGGGAAAGACCCAGTACTTC. Encoded protein: CASSAGTSGGKTQYF.

This clonotype was seen a few times. The gene calls are TRBV5-5 and TRBJ1-4; D not certain. Trimming pared 1 base from V and 4 bases from J, leaving 11 bases between. This CDR3 comprises 15 residues. Germline assignment: CDR1 SGHKS and CDR2 YYEKEE (reference sequence). This chain's CDR3 is CASSLTPQNNEKLFF. The CDR3 DNA sequence: TGTGCCAGCAGCTTGACCCCACAGAATAATGAAAAACTGTTTTTT.

The J gene is TRBJ2-1, the V gene TRBV12-3 or TRBV12-4; 7 bases are shared with TRBD2. The trim removed 11 bases at V and 2 bases at J, leaving 24 bases unmatched. The CDR3 contains 19 residues. This CDR3 is CAFSLAPLTSSDPYNEQFF. The CDR3 bases are TGTGCCTTCAGTTTAGCCCCCCTGACTAGCTCAGACCCCTACAATGAGCAGTTCTTC.

This clonotype was recorded at least ten times. The V and J genes are TRBV29-1 and TRBJ2-5, with a weak D call TRBD1 (6 bases). The CDR3 sequence is 15 residues long. V was clipped by 0 bases and J by 4 bases, with 15 bases between them. Germline CDR1 is SQVTM and CDR2 is ANQGSEA. The CDR3 bases are TGCAGCGTTGAAGATTTGGGGGCGGAAGGAGAGACCCAGTACTTC. Residues: CSVEDLGAEGETQYF.

This clonotype was counted between two and nine times. This chain links TRBV20-1 with TRBJ2-2; 12 nucleotides align to TRBD2. J lost 3 bases, V lost 3 bases, and 2 bases had no gene match. The germline V gene encodes CDR1 DFQATT and CDR2 SNEGSKA (reference sequence). This CDR3 comprises 15 residues. The CDR3 loop is CSARTSGGDTGELFF. As DNA, the CDR3 is TGCAGTGCTAGGACTAGCGGGGGAGACACCGGGGAGCTGTTTTTT.

This clonotype was counted between two and nine times. V is TRBV25-1 and J is TRBJ1-6; D possibly corresponds to TRBD1 (6 bases). The CDR3 is 16 amino acids. V shed 2 bases and J shed 7 bases, with 15 bases lying between them. CDR1 and CDR2 (germline): MGHDK, SYGVNS. The CDR3 protein is CASSEDPGAGNSPLHF. The DNA for the CDR3 is TGTGCCAGCAGTGAAGATCCGGGGGCAGGGAATTCACCCCTCCACTTT.

This chain joins TRBV29-1 and TRBJ2-1, with D unclear. The CDR3 is made up of 11 amino acids. In germline, CDR1 is SQVTM, CDR2 ANQGSEA. The germline V and J ends were trimmed by 5 bases and 10 bases, with 12 bases remaining between them. The CDR3 DNA reads TGCAGCGTTCCCACCGTCGGGGAGCAGTTCTTC. Its protein product is CSVPTVGEQFF.

This clonotype was seen a few times. CDR3 sequence (DNA): TGTGCCAGCAGCATAGATCACCGGGACCAGAGGGATACGCAGTATTTT. Protein sequence: CASSIDHRDQRDTQYF. The chain joins TRBV9 to TRBJ2-3, with D perhaps assigned TRBD1 or TRBD2 (5 bases each). V lost 4 bases, J lost 6 bases, and 21 bases lay in between. CDR3 length: 16 residues. CDR1 is SGDLS, CDR2 YYNGEE, per germline.

This sequence joins TRBV6-1 and TRBJ1-3, with no clear D. V was trimmed by 8 bases and J by 0 bases, leaving 11 bases between them. CDR3 length: 14 residues. Germline loops: CDR1 MNHNS, CDR2 SASEGT. The CDR3 DNA sequence: TGTGCCAGCCCTCGGAAGAGCTCTGGAAACACCATATATTTT. This codes for CASPRKSSGNTIYF.

The J gene is TRBJ1-3, the V gene TRBV12-3 or TRBV12-4; a possible D gene is TRBD1 (5 bases). The CDR3 sequence is 12 residues long. V was pared by 6 bases and J by 4 bases, with 7 bases between. The CDR3 sequence is CASSRVGNTIYF. CDR3 DNA: TGTGCCAGCAGCAGGGTCGGAAACACCATATATTTT.

In this sample, this clonotype turned up a few times. This CDR3 is CASSYPQTRPKNIQYF. Here the CDR3 DNA reads TGTGCCAGCAGTTACCCCCAGACTAGACCCAAAAACATTCAGTACTTC. This sequence joins TRBV6-2 or TRBV6-3 and TRBJ2-4; maybe TRBD2 (6 bases). Trimming removed 2 bases from V and 2 bases from J, with 13 bases in between. The germline CDR1 and CDR2 sequences are MNHEY and SVGEGT. This CDR3 has 16 amino acids.

The J gene is TRBJ2-7, the V gene TRBV2; no clear D. From germline, CDR1 is SNHLY and CDR2 FYNNEI. V was cut by 8 bases and J by 2 bases, with 10 bases left in between. This CDR3 region has 12 residues. DNA for the CDR3: TGTGCCAGCCAGAATACAGCCTACGAGCAGTACTTC. The encoded protein is CASQNTAYEQYF.

The CDR3 spells CATSPGGREQYF. The CDR3, as DNA: TGTGCCACCAGCCCAGGGGGTCGCGAGCAGTACTTC. This chain uses TRBV24-1 with TRBJ2-7; 7 bases align to TRBD1. The length of the CDR3 is 12 residues. V dropped 7 bases and J dropped 6; count of bases not matched to a gene: 5. Germline assignment: CDR1 KGHDR and CDR2 SFDVKD.

This chain links TRBV15 with TRBJ2-1, with 12 positions matching TRBD2. The germline V gene encodes CDR1 LNHNV and CDR2 YYDKDF (reference sequence). Germline trimming cut 3 bases from V and 7 bases from J; bases unmatched to any gene: 7. The CDR3 contains 16 residues. CDR3 nucleotide sequence: TGTGCCACCAGCAGGGGGACTAGCGGGTGGCCTAATGAGCAGTTCTTC. Its translation: CATSRGTSGWPNEQFF.

The chain links TRBV19 to TRBJ1-5; possibly TRBD1 for D (5 bases). The CDR3 totals 14 residues. The ends were cut back, 6 bases at V and 1 base at J, with 10 bases in the middle. The germline V gene encodes CDR1 LNHDA and CDR2 SQIVND (reference sequence). The CDR3: CASRTTESNQPQHF. CDR3 coding DNA: TGTGCCAGTAGGACGACAGAGAGCAATCAGCCCCAGCATTTT.